This T cell receptor (beta chain) was captured by sequencing in a study of shared clonotypes between healthy human individuals (TCRdb year 2020). Regarding the complete study: A couple of women and three men aged 18 to 49 years were included in the cohort. To increase sequencing depth and limit assay-specific biases, different laboratories used diverse techniques to prepare libraries and sequence TCR repertoires. Each donor's leukapheresis produced roughly between roughly 0.85 and 9.5 billion PBMCs. Blood TCR repertoires of roughly 5 healthy adults were deeply sequenced to estimate repertoire size and the extent of clonotype sharing between individuals. For each donor, CD4 naive and CD4 memory were each run on three plates, CD8 naive on two plates, and CD8 memory on one plate.

CD8 naive samples consisted of CD45RO-negative cells that were positively selected for CCR7, yielding a CD45RA+CCR7+ population without TemRA cells. The donors were healthy, HIV-negative adults who had no recently reported acute infections or vaccinations. Only Caucasian adults living in Nashville, Tennessee, USA were represented among the donors. After blood collection by leukapheresis, PBMCs were isolated using Ficoll-Histopaque density gradient centrifugation and then cryopreserved in the vapor phase of liquid nitrogen. Purity and quantity of every magnetically sorted T cell population were checked by analytical flow cytometry. Each sorted fraction had its genomic DNA isolated and then quantified by UV absorbance on a Nanodrop 2000c. Spanning cysteine to phenylalanine, the CDR3 consists of 16 amino acids. Only CDR3 DNA remains: 48 bases, in frame from the first base. The junction carries 13 bases between V and J, which are trimmed by 5 bases and 0 bases respectively. CDR1 and CDR2 (SGHTA, FQGNSA) derive from the germline V gene.

Remarks on this clone: Its antigen is currently not known. Base quality data are lacking; no much larger clone is found one base away.

Using the deep immunoSEQ assay, TCR CDR3 regions were amplified from genomic DNA by multiplex PCR. For each cell subset, the extracted genomic DNA was distributed evenly across all wells of several immunoSEQ 96-well plates, and each plate served as one replicate. For sorted subsets, 200 to 250 ng genomic DNA, equal to 25,000 to 35,000 T cell genomes, was loaded into each replicate PCR. Purified libraries were quantified with a Qubit 3.0 fluorometer, sized on a Bioanalyzer 2100, and re-quantified with the KAPA Library Quantification kit. Each immunoSEQ 96-well plate was sequenced on its own single-read 150-cycle Illumina NextSeq 550 flow cell. As for the original processing: Because only junctional sequences without quality scores were contained in the immunoSEQ output, filtering matching that applied to full-length reads could not be performed. To assign V/J genes and CDR3, sequences were annotated against IMGT germline references using PyIR, a Python wrapper for IgBLAST v1.9. Reads were removed for weak V/J assignments (E-value above 1e-6), missing CDR3, stop codons, out-of-frame junctions, or ambiguous translated residues. V3J clonotypes were defined by identical inferred V gene, J gene, and CDR3 amino acid sequence. The percentage overlap between two repertoires was calculated by dividing the number of shared unique clonotypes by the size of the smaller repertoire. Richness of each repertoire was evaluated using RTK rarefaction, the Chao1 estimator, and Recon v2.1 estimates of unobserved clonotypes. For all TCRbeta clonotypes obtained by the gDNA method from several donors, generation probabilities were computed with OLGA. TCRdb provides this immuneACCESS table in a form limited to in-frame rearrangements. Some clones are lacking; in checked studies, under half of them reflect an unresolved V gene, and why the rest are absent is not known. The V and J calls and clone size come from that table; D and trimming were worked out from the DNA. Here the sample has millions of clones; 85% to 95% occur a single time. The top ten clonotypes cover around 1.1% of the sample.

Study-wide findings and limitations: Larger estimated clonotype richness was generally found for naive subsets than for memory subsets. Compared with non-shared clonotypes, clonotypes shared by all four sorted-subset donors had higher generation probabilities. Across a few donors, about 5.2% of naive CD4, 3% to 4% of naive CD8, roughly 2.2% of memory CD4, and 0.3% to 0.45% of memory CD8 clonotypes were shared. Sampling was restricted to blood, and TCR repertoires in tissues likely differ from the TCR repertoires found in blood. Because the study included only a small number of donors, the genetic and exposure-history diversity represented was limited. Based on pairwise subsampling, the degree of clonotype sharing among donors was expected to be affected by sequencing depth. Incomplete sequencing was indicated by rarefaction of sorted-subset datasets, despite the large sequencing depth.

The clonotype comes from a man between 18 and 35 years old in good health. Sequencing was performed on naive CD8+ T cells sorted from blood. This specimen's cell subset or site label, interpreted: CD45RA+CCR7+. The rearrangement joined TRBV7-2 to TRBJ1-4; confidence is insufficient to name the D gene. The DNA sequence is given as TGTGCCAGCAGCCGAAACCCAGGCGCAACTAATGAAAAACTGTTTTTT. Its amino acids are CASSRNPGATNEKLFF. Full variable domain (CDR3 extended with the reference TRBV7-2 and TRBJ1-4 proteins): GAGVSQSPSNKVTEKGKDVELRCDPISGHTALYWYRQSLGQGLEFLIYFQGNSAPDKSGLPSDRFSAERTGGSVSTLTIQRTQQEDSAVYLCASSRNPGATNEKLFFGSGTQLSVL.